This T cell receptor beta chain was documented in a study of blood T cell repertoires in COVID-19. Study background: Sites across the United States, Italy and Spain contributed samples from acute and convalescent COVID-19. The analysed material was cDNA or gDNA that came from T cells, B-cell-depleted T cells, or PBMCs.

The authors' processing: Estimation of nucleated cell counts was performed using reference gene primer amplification. TCRdb's copy holds only in-frame clones and misses some; the assay was immunoSEQ multiplex PCR. V, J and clone size are taken as reported in that table, and D and trimming were inferred from the DNA itself. The sample holds about 190,000 clones; around 79% are singletons and the top ten take over 10%. Trimming left V 4 bases short and J 6 bases short, with 28 bases between. The CDR3 sequence is 18 residues long. Germline lookup yields CDR1 GTSNPN and CDR2 SVGIG (reference sequence). A single count supports this clone.

The rearrangement uses TRBV30 and TRBJ2-1; D not certain. The clonotype originates from a woman aged 45-59 years with acute or convalescent COVID-19. Material: peripheral blood. In DNA form, the CDR3 reads TGTGCCTGGATTAGGTATGGTGCCGCTACCGTTACTACCAATGAGCAGTTCTTC. Its protein product is CAWIRYGAATVTTNEQFF.